A single sample is the source of the 12 T cell receptor beta chains below, sequenced in a study of early stage breast cancer tumors. Clones were read by immunoSEQ multiplex PCR, and TCRdb kept only the in-frame ones, dropping some. The sample has about 10,000 clones, 64% seen once. Sequencing was carried out using breast tumor tissue. These receptors all come from a person in their sixties with breast cancer.

V gene TRBV5-5 combines with J gene TRBJ1-3, with D possibly matching TRBD1 (6 bases). Germline-derived CDR1 and CDR2 are SGHKS and YYEKEE (reference sequence). The germline V and J ends were trimmed by 6 bases and 0 bases, with 25 bases remaining between them. The CDR3 contains 19 residues. The CDR3 sequence: CASIRGQPGDPFSGNTIYF. DNA of the CDR3: TGTGCCAGCATCCGAGGACAGCCCGGGGATCCGTTCTCTGGAAACACCATATATTTT. Drawing the rest from reference TRBV5-5 and TRBJ1-3, the complete variable domain is DAGVTQSPTHLIKTRGQQVTLRCSPISGHKSVSWYQQVLGQGPQFIFQYYEKEERGRGNFPDRFSARQFPNYSSELNVNALLLGDSALYLCASIRGQPGDPFSGNTIYFGEGSWLTVV.

The chain recombines TRBV10-3 with TRBJ1-2; 8 bases match TRBD1. The CDR3 sequence is 14 residues long. The V gene end was trimmed by 3 bases and the J gene end by 5 bases; junction bases not matched to a gene: 5. Germline V gives CDR1 ENHRY, CDR2 SYGVKD. The CDR3 sequence: CAISDHDRGYGYTF. For the CDR3, the DNA is TGTGCCATCAGTGACCATGACAGGGGATATGGCTACACCTTC.

This clone was detected a few times. The chain recombines TRBV2 with TRBJ1-1, with unresolved D. Germline V lookup: CDR1 SNHLY, CDR2 FYNNEI. The CDR3 runs to 8 residues. Trimming shortened V by 7 bases and J by 12 bases, and 6 bases separated the two germline ends. The CDR3 loop reads CASKGTFF. Written as DNA, the CDR3 is TGTGCCAGCAAGGGAACTTTCTTT.

V usage is TRBV4-2 and J usage is TRBJ2-4, with TRBD2 matching over 7 bases. Germline loops: CDR1 LGHNA, CDR2 YNFKEQ. The CDR3 runs to 16 residues. The J segment lost 2 bases and the V segment lost 1 base, leaving 5 bases of the junction unmatched. The CDR3 DNA sequence: TGTGCCAGCAGCCAAGGGCGGGGGAACCCCAAAAACATTCAGTACTTC. The encoded protein is CASSQGRGNPKNIQYF.

The rearrangement links TRBV27 to TRBJ2-7; 10 bases are a match to TRBD1. This CDR3 contains 13 residues. Per germline, CDR1 MNHEY and CDR2 SMNVEV (reference sequence). The V and J ends lost 6 bases and 5 bases, in that order; junction bases with no gene match: 4. The DNA for the CDR3 is TGTGCCAGCAGGGGACAGGGGATCAACGAGCAGTACTTC. This sequence encodes CASRGQGINEQYF.

This clone appeared a few times. The J gene is TRBJ1-2, the V gene TRBV27; unclear D gene. V was shortened by 3 bases and J by 6 bases, with 11 bases between the two germline ends. This CDR3 spans 13 amino acids. Germline values: CDR1 MNHEY, CDR2 SMNVEV (reference sequence). The DNA of the CDR3 is TGTGCCAGCAGTTTTAACAGCGGAAATGGCTACACCTTC. It encodes CASSFNSGNGYTF.

V is TRBV28 and J is TRBJ1-5; TRBD1 is a possible D gene (6 bases). This CDR3 region has 14 residues. V was trimmed by 3 bases and J by 4 bases, leaving 10 bases between them. Germline assignment: CDR1 MDHEN and CDR2 SYDVKM. CDR3 protein: CASSLYRENQPQHF. CDR3 DNA: TGTGCCAGCAGTTTGTACAGGGAAAATCAGCCCCAGCATTTT. Using reference TRBV28 and TRBJ1-5 for the parts outside the CDR3, the full variable domain is DVKVTQSSRYLVKRTGEKVFLECVQDMDHENMFWYRQDPGLGLRLIYFSYDVKMKEKGDIPEGYSVSREKKERFSLILESASTNQTSMYLCASSLYRENQPQHFGDGTRLSIL.

The rearrangement links TRBV30 to TRBJ2-1; a possible D gene is TRBD1 (6 bases). Germline V gives CDR1 GTSNPN, CDR2 SVGIG (reference sequence). V lost 5 bases to trimming and J lost 5 bases, with 10 bases between them. The CDR3 length is 12 residues. The CDR3 protein is CAWGWTDNEQFF. The CDR3 region has the DNA TGTGCCTGGGGGTGGACAGACAATGAGCAGTTCTTC.

The chain links TRBV7-9 to TRBJ2-1; 10 bases agree with TRBD2. In germline, CDR1 is SEHNR, CDR2 FQNEAQ (reference sequence). The CDR3 is 16 amino acids. V was pared by 1 base and J by 9 bases, with 9 bases of the junction left unmatched. CDR3: CASSLGNSGRRSEQFF. CDR3 in DNA: TGTGCCAGCAGCTTAGGGAATAGCGGGAGGCGGAGTGAGCAGTTCTTC.

This clone has only one observation. The rearrangement uses TRBV5-6 and TRBJ2-7; weak D call: TRBD1 (8 bases). Per germline, CDR1 SGHDT and CDR2 YYEEEE. CDR3 length: 17 residues. V was pared by 7 bases and J by 1 base, with 24 bases between. CDR3 nucleotide sequence: TGTGCCAGCGCTTATTTCCCGGGGGGACAGGCTTCCTACGAGCAGTACTTC. Translation gives CASAYFPGGQASYEQYF.

The V gene is TRBV16, the J gene TRBJ2-2; 7 nucleotides match TRBD1. The CDR3 contains 14 residues. Germline V gene data show CDR1 as KGHSY and CDR2 as FQNENV. Unmatched junction bases numbered 4, after V lost 2 bases and J lost 7 bases. CDR3 nucleotide sequence: TGTGCCAGCAGCCAAACAGGGGAAGGCGGGGAGCTGTTTTTT. It is translated as CASSQTGEGGELFF.

V usage is TRBV5-4 and J usage is TRBJ1-1; D is unresolved. With 2 bases removed from V and 3 bases from J, the gap between germline ends came to 8 bases. Germline CDR1 and CDR2: SGHNT and YYREEE (reference sequence). The CDR3 totals 13 residues. The DNA of the CDR3 is TGTGCCAGCAGCTTCGAGGTCGACACTGAAGCTTTCTTT. Its translation: CASSFEVDTEAFF.